This is a list of T cell receptor beta chains from one sample in a study of early T cells in non-severe SARS-CoV-2 infection. One entry per CDR3 protein, called by TCRdb with MiXCR from the 5' RACE reads. The profile shows about 80,000 distinct CDR3 sequences, 5% to 7% of them singletons. What was sequenced was whole blood. These receptors were collected from an adult who was a healthcare worker with PCR-confirmed SARS-CoV-2 infection or an uninfected control (not recorded which). Each CDR3 is given with its conserved first and last residue. A D gene is named only where the DNA matches it firmly. The size of a clone is reported for some rows only, either as once, few or many, or as a class for expanded clones.

D gene: NA
clone size: NA
J gene: TRBJ2-3
V gene: TRBV6-2/TRBV6-3
CDR3 DNA: TGTGCCAGCAGAAGACGAGATACGCAGTATTTT
CDR3 protein: CASRRRDTQYF

D gene: TRBD1
clone size: few
J gene: TRBJ1-2
V gene: TRBV7-9
CDR3 DNA: TGTGCCAGCAGCGTTCAACAGGGGGCCAGTGGCTACACCTTC
CDR3 protein: CASSVQQGASGYTF

D gene: NA
clone size: many
J gene: TRBJ1-1
V gene: TRBV29-1
CDR3 DNA: TGCAGCGCGGGGGGTGGGAGAGTGAACACTGAAGCTTTCTTT
CDR3 protein: CSAGGGRVNTEAFF

D gene: NA
clone size: few
J gene: TRBJ2-5
V gene: TRBV9
CDR3 DNA: TGTGCCAGCAGCGTAGGGGGCGAGACCCAGTACTTC
CDR3 protein: CASSVGGETQYF

D gene: TRBD1
clone size: NA
J gene: TRBJ2-7
V gene: TRBV5-1
CDR3 DNA: TGCGCCAGCAGCTCACAACAGGGGGCGGGCTACGAGCAGTACTTC
CDR3 protein: CASSSQQGAGYEQYF

D gene: NA
clone size: NA
J gene: TRBJ1-3
V gene: TRBV9
CDR3 DNA: TGTGCCAGCAGCGTCCGCCCGGGCCTAGACTCTGGAAACACCATATATTTT
CDR3 protein: CASSVRPGLDSGNTIYF

D gene: NA
clone size: NA
J gene: TRBJ2-2
V gene: TRBV10-3
CDR3 DNA: TGTGCCATCAGGTCCGGAGACACCGGGGAGCTGTTTTTT
CDR3 protein: CAIRSGDTGELFF

D gene: NA
clone size: many
J gene: TRBJ1-5
V gene: TRBV10-3
CDR3 DNA: TGTGCCATCAGTGAGTCCGGGGATGGCAATCAGCCCCAGCATTTT
CDR3 protein: CAISESGDGNQPQHF

D gene: TRBD1
clone size: NA
J gene: TRBJ2-1
V gene: TRBV28
CDR3 DNA: TGTGCCAGCAGTCCCTCGACAGGGTTCCGACTTGAGCAGTTCTTC
CDR3 protein: CASSPSTGFRLEQFF

D gene: TRBD2
clone size: few
J gene: TRBJ2-5
V gene: TRBV3-1
CDR3 DNA: TGTGCCAGCAGCCCCGGGACTAGTCAACGGACCCAGTACTTC
CDR3 protein: CASSPGTSQRTQYF

D gene: NA
clone size: few
J gene: TRBJ1-2
V gene: TRBV28
CDR3 DNA: TGTGCCAGCAGGTTGACGGAAGTCTATGGCTACACCTTC
CDR3 protein: CASRLTEVYGYTF

D gene: NA
clone size: NA
J gene: TRBJ2-1
V gene: TRBV29-1
CDR3 DNA: TGCAGCGTACCAGGCCCGGGCAATGAGCAGTTCTTC
CDR3 protein: CSVPGPGNEQFF

D gene: NA
clone size: NA
J gene: TRBJ2-1
V gene: TRBV4-3
CDR3 DNA: TGCGCCAGCAGCCAAGAGGGGAGGAACTACAATGAGCAGTTCTTC
CDR3 protein: CASSQEGRNYNEQFF

D gene: NA
clone size: few
J gene: TRBJ2-7
V gene: TRBV19
CDR3 DNA: TGTGCCAGTAGTCCAGGCGGGGTCCCCTACGAGCAGTACTTC
CDR3 protein: CASSPGGVPYEQYF

D gene: NA
clone size: many
J gene: TRBJ2-2
V gene: TRBV5-1
CDR3 DNA: TGCGCCAGCAGCTTGGGGACCCCCGGGGAGCTGTTTTTT
CDR3 protein: CASSLGTPGELFF

D gene: NA
clone size: NA
J gene: TRBJ1-2
V gene: TRBV5-1
CDR3 DNA: TGCGCCAGCAGCCCGAACTACAAGAATGGCTACACCTTC
CDR3 protein: CASSPNYKNGYTF

D gene: TRBD1
clone size: NA
J gene: TRBJ2-7
V gene: TRBV6-5
CDR3 DNA: TGTGCCAGCAGTTCCTGGGACAGGGGATACGAGCAGTACTTC
CDR3 protein: CASSSWDRGYEQYF

D gene: NA
clone size: few
J gene: TRBJ2-7
V gene: TRBV5-1
CDR3 DNA: TGCGCCAGCAGCTTGGACAGGGCGGACGAGCAGTACTTC
CDR3 protein: CASSLDRADEQYF

D gene: NA
clone size: few
J gene: TRBJ1-2
V gene: TRBV10-1
CDR3 DNA: TGCGCCAGCAGTGAGGGACAGAACTATGGCTACACCTTC
CDR3 protein: CASSEGQNYGYTF

D gene: NA
clone size: few
J gene: TRBJ2-4
V gene: TRBV20-1
CDR3 DNA: TGCAGTCCAGCCACTGGTAACATTCAGTACTTC
CDR3 protein: CSPATGNIQYF

D gene: NA
clone size: NA
J gene: TRBJ1-1
V gene: TRBV7-9
CDR3 DNA: TGTGCCAGCAGCTTAGCCCGGACAGTCGGAACTGAAGCTTTCTTT
CDR3 protein: CASSLARTVGTEAFF

D gene: NA
clone size: few
J gene: TRBJ2-6
V gene: TRBV9
CDR3 DNA: TGTGCCAGCAGCCAAGCCGTAGCAGCGGGGGCCAACGTCCTGACTTTC
CDR3 protein: CASSQAVAAGANVLTF

D gene: NA
clone size: NA
J gene: TRBJ2-3
V gene: TRBV5-5
CDR3 DNA: TGTGCCAGCAGCTTGGCTCGGGGGTACTCAGACACAGATACGCAGTATTTT
CDR3 protein: CASSLARGYSDTDTQYF

D gene: NA
clone size: few
J gene: TRBJ1-4
V gene: TRBV7-2
CDR3 DNA: TGTGCCAGCAGCTTAATCCAGGGTCTTACTAATGAAAAACTGTTTTTT
CDR3 protein: CASSLIQGLTNEKLFF

D gene: NA
clone size: few
J gene: TRBJ2-7
V gene: TRBV25-1
CDR3 DNA: TGTGCCAGCAGTGAAACCACAGATACCTACGAGCAGTACTTC
CDR3 protein: CASSETTDTYEQYF

D gene: NA
clone size: many
J gene: TRBJ2-3
V gene: TRBV6-7
CDR3 DNA: TGTGCCAGCAGTTATCTAACTCTGCTATCGGATACGCAGTATTTT
CDR3 protein: CASSYLTLLSDTQYF

D gene: NA
clone size: many
J gene: TRBJ2-1
V gene: TRBV7-2
CDR3 DNA: TGTGCCAGCAGCCCCCGCGGAGGGAGCGAGCAGTTCTTC
CDR3 protein: CASSPRGGSEQFF

D gene: TRBD1
clone size: few
J gene: TRBJ2-7
V gene: TRBV6-1
CDR3 DNA: TGTGCCAGCAGTCACCGACAGGGAAGTGTCCCCCCAAGCCTCTACGAGCAGTACTTC
CDR3 protein: CASSHRQGSVPPSLYEQYF

D gene: NA
clone size: NA
J gene: TRBJ1-5
V gene: TRBV27
CDR3 DNA: TGTGCCAGCAGTCCCCCCGGGGGGCTGTTTAATCAGCCCCAGCATTTT
CDR3 protein: CASSPPGGLFNQPQHF

D gene: NA
clone size: NA
J gene: TRBJ2-5
V gene: TRBV7-2
CDR3 DNA: TGTGCCAGCAGCCCGTCGTGGGAGACCCAGTACTTC
CDR3 protein: CASSPSWETQYF